The rows below give T cell receptor beta chains drawn from one sample of a study of early T cells in non-severe SARS-CoV-2 infection. MiXCR was run by TCRdb on the 5' RACE reads, yielding one entry per CDR3 protein. The sample has fewer than 60,000 distinct CDR3 sequences; around a tenth are singletons. Source: whole blood, taken at baseline. These receptors all stem from an adult who was a healthcare worker with PCR-confirmed SARS-CoV-2 infection or an uninfected control (not recorded which). Both conserved end residues are part of each CDR3. A D gene is named only where the DNA matches it firmly. Not all rows give a size; the values are once, few, many and, for expanded clones, a class.

j_call,d_call,v_call,clone_size,cdr3_aa,cdr3_nt
TRBJ2-3,.,TRBV20-1,many,CSAPNSGTGLDTQYF,TGCAGTGCTCCCAACTCCGGGACGGGCTTAGATACGCAGTATTTT
TRBJ2-2,.,TRBV11-2,.,CASSLGTLNTGELFF,TGTGCCAGCAGCCTTGGGACTTTGAACACCGGGGAGCTGTTTTTT
TRBJ2-7,.,TRBV28,.,CASTSGVGGEQYF,TGTGCCAGCACTTCAGGGGTCGGGGGCGAGCAGTACTTC
TRBJ2-1,.,TRBV18,few,CASSPSGGEQFF,TGTGCCAGCTCACCATCTGGCGGGGAGCAGTTCTTC
TRBJ1-1,.,TRBV7-8,many,CASSLEGFTEAFF,TGTGCCAGCAGCTTAGAGGGTTTCACTGAAGCTTTCTTT
TRBJ2-7,TRBD2,TRBV9,few,CASSVGSIAGAYEQYF,TGTGCCAGCAGCGTAGGGAGTATAGCGGGAGCCTACGAGCAGTACTTC
TRBJ2-7,.,TRBV7-9,.,CASSLDVSVYF,TGTGCCAGCAGCTTAGACGTCTCGGTGTACTTC
TRBJ1-2,.,TRBV3-1,.,CASSQGLTDGYTF,TGTGCCAGCAGCCAAGGCCTGACTGATGGCTACACCTTC
TRBJ1-6,TRBD1,TRBV7-2,many,CASSPQGAGSPLHF,TGTGCCAGCAGCCCACAGGGGGCGGGTTCACCCCTCCACTTT
TRBJ1-1,.,TRBV28,many,CASSAPIPEEWNEAFF,TGTGCCAGCAGTGCCCCCATCCCGGAGGAATGGAATGAAGCTTTCTTT
TRBJ2-2,TRBD2,TRBV12-3/TRBV12-4,.,CASSLFSGGNTGELFF,TGTGCCAGCAGTTTATTTAGCGGGGGGAACACCGGGGAGCTGTTTTTT
TRBJ2-1,.,TRBV20-1,.,CSASPGGRNNEQFF,TGCAGTGCTAGTCCGGGGGGCCGGAACAATGAGCAGTTCTTC
TRBJ1-5,.,TRBV10-2,.,CASSEWREDQPQHF,TGCGCCAGCAGTGAGTGGAGGGAAGATCAGCCCCAGCATTTT
TRBJ2-7,.,TRBV5-1,few,CASSQTTLANEQYF,TGCGCCAGCAGCCAAACAACTTTAGCCAACGAGCAGTACTTC
TRBJ1-3,.,TRBV27,.,CASSLRENTIYF,TGTGCCAGCAGCTTGAGGGAAAACACCATATATTTT
TRBJ2-4,.,TRBV6-2/TRBV6-3,many,CASSEQIGGYIQYF,TGTGCCAGCAGTGAACAGATTGGGGGGTACATTCAGTACTTC
TRBJ1-2,.,TRBV29-1,many,CSVAGAGGYGYTF,TGCAGCGTGGCCGGGGCCGGCGGCTATGGCTACACCTTC
TRBJ2-3,.,TRBV10-2,few,CASRGSGTDTQYF,TGCGCCAGCAGGGGGAGCGGCACAGATACGCAGTATTTT
TRBJ2-2,TRBD1,TRBV5-1,many,CASSLGDRVTGELFF,TGCGCCAGCAGCTTGGGGGACAGGGTCACCGGGGAGCTGTTTTTT
TRBJ2-1,TRBD2,TRBV2,.,CASSILAGDNEQFF,TGTGCCAGCAGTATACTAGCGGGAGATAATGAGCAGTTCTTC
TRBJ2-4,.,TRBV18,few,CASSPVSSAKNIQYF,TGTGCCAGCTCACCAGTGTCAAGTGCCAAAAACATTCAGTACTTC
TRBJ2-3,.,TRBV3-2,.,CASSQTDTQYF,TGTGCCAGCAGCCAGACAGATACGCAGTATTTT
TRBJ2-1,.,TRBV6-6,few,CASSPLRGNEQFF,TGTGCCAGCAGTCCCTTGAGGGGAAATGAGCAGTTCTTC
TRBJ2-7,.,TRBV5-4,many,CASSLKTTYEQYF,TGTGCCAGCAGCTTAAAGACCACCTACGAACAGTACTTC
TRBJ1-2,.,TRBV30,.,CAWSRDIGGYGYTF,TGTGCCTGGAGTCGGGACATTGGAGGCTATGGCTACACCTTC
TRBJ2-1,.,TRBV11-2,many,CASSIGFYNEQFF,TGTGCCAGCAGTATAGGGTTTTACAATGAGCAGTTCTTC
TRBJ2-3,TRBD2,TRBV19,many,CASSSSGGTDTQYF,TGTGCCAGTAGTTCCAGCGGGGGCACAGATACGCAGTATTTT
TRBJ2-2,TRBD1,TRBV18,few,CASSPGQTNTGELFF,TGTGCCAGCTCACCGGGACAGACGAACACCGGGGAGCTGTTTTTT
TRBJ2-2,.,TRBV9,few,CASSVQNTGELFF,TGTGCCAGCAGCGTACAGAACACCGGGGAGCTGTTTTTT
TRBJ2-3,.,TRBV12-3/TRBV12-4,.,CASSLSARGDTQYF,TGTGCCAGCAGTTTATCAGCGCGGGGAGATACGCAGTATTTT
TRBJ2-1,TRBD2,TRBV7-2,.,CASTSPGLAGSNEQFF,TGTGCCAGCACCTCCCCTGGCCTAGCGGGGTCCAATGAGCAGTTCTTC